This T cell receptor (beta chain) derives from a study of blood T cell repertoires in COVID-19. At the level of the study: Spain, Italy and the United States supplied samples that represented acute and convalescent COVID-19. The analysed material was cDNA or gDNA that came from T cells, B-cell-depleted T cells, or PBMCs.

How the authors handled the data: Reference gene primers were amplified, and this amplification served to estimate nucleated cell counts. The repertoire was sequenced with immunoSEQ multiplex PCR; TCRdb's copy has only in-frame clones and lacks some. That table is the source of V, J and clone size, and D and trimming were worked out from the DNA. The sample has approximately 250,000 clones; over 80% are singletons. This TCR was sampled from a man aged 55-75 years who had recovered from COVID-19. Sequenced: peripheral blood.

CDR3 DNA: TGTGCCAGCAGCCTTAGCGGCCGCCCCTACGAGCAGTACTTC. Translating it yields CASSLSGRPYEQYF. The chain is built from TRBV7-2 and TRBJ2-7; weak D call: TRBD2 (6 bases). The V end lost 5 bases, the J end lost 2 bases, and 13 bases lay between the germline ends. The CDR3 runs 14 residues. Germline V gives CDR1 SGHTA, CDR2 FQGNSA.